This section outlines one T cell receptor beta chain sequence together with its context. This entry belongs to a study of blood T cell repertoires in COVID-19. At the level of the study: Acute and convalescent COVID-19 samples came from the United States, Italy and Spain. In each case, the material was cDNA or gDNA derived from T cells, B-cell-depleted T cells, or PBMCs.

This CDR3 is built from 17 residues. Germline V gene lookup returns CDR1 KGHSH and CDR2 LQKENI. V lost 1 base and J 3 bases, leaving 18 bases between the germline ends. The authors' processing: How many nucleated cells were present was estimated from reference gene primer amplification. Profiling relied on immunoSEQ multiplex PCR, and the TCRdb table lists in-frame clones only, not all of them. From that table come the V and J calls and clone size; the DNA was used to work out D and trimming. The sample lists 50,000 to 80,000 clones, just over 85% seen once, with 5.5% to 7% in the top ten. J is TRBJ2-5 and V is TRBV18; D gene ambiguous. The clonotype comes from a man in his forties or fifties with active COVID-19. Material: peripheral blood. CDR3 region: CASSPLPTPGPKETQYF. The DNA of the CDR3 is TGTGCCAGCTCACCACTACCCACCCCGGGTCCCAAAGAGACCCAGTACTTC.